Listed below are T cell receptor beta chains from one sample, sequenced in a study of cytotoxic CD8 clonotypes in ibrutinib-treated CLL. Generated by immunoSEQ multiplex PCR, the TCRdb table keeps only in-frame clones and is missing some. Here the sample spans approximately 190,000 clones, 75% to 80% being singletons. This material consisted of PBMCs, taken after 12 months of ibrutinib treatment. The receptors come from a human donor with chronic lymphocytic leukemia. CDR3s include the opening cysteine and the closing phenylalanine or tryptophan. D genes are given only for firm matches. Not all rows give a size; the values are once, few, many and, for expanded clones, a class.

>-|TRBJ2-2|few|TRBV11-3
TGTGCCAGCAGCTCCAGGCTAAGTAGGGATGGGGAGCTGTTTTTT
CASSSRLSRDGELFF
>-|TRBJ2-2|many|TRBV5-1
TGCGCCAGCAGCTTGTCACAGAACACCGGGGAGCTGTTTTTT
CASSLSQNTGELFF
>-|TRBJ2-3|-|TRBV6-6
TGTGCCAGCAGTTACCCCCAGGCAGATACGCAGTATTTT
CASSYPQADTQYF
>-|TRBJ2-5|-|TRBV19
TGTGCCAGTAGTACTAGTCTTCAAGAGACCCAGTACTTC
CASSTSLQETQYF
>-|TRBJ2-3|-|TRBV7-9
TGTGCCAGTCGGGACCGAAGCACAGATACGCAGTATTTT
CASRDRSTDTQYF
>TRBD1|TRBJ1-5|-|TRBV10-3
TGTGCCATCAGTGGTAACAGGGGAAGCAATCAGCCCCAGCATTTT
CAISGNRGSNQPQHF
>-|TRBJ1-6|few|TRBV7-9
TGTGCCAGCAGCTTTCAAGGGGGAGGTTCACCCCTCCACTTT
CASSFQGGGSPLHF
>-|TRBJ1-1|-|TRBV14
TGTGCCAGCAGCCATATGACAGGCTCAATGAACACTGAAGCTTTCTTT
CASSHMTGSMNTEAFF
>-|TRBJ2-7|-|TRBV25-1
TGTGCCAGCAGTGATGAGGCATACTCCTACGAGCAGTACTTC
CASSDEAYSYEQYF
>-|TRBJ1-6|few|TRBV29-1
TGCAGCGTTGCGGCCTGGGCCAGGGGTTCACCCCTCCACTTT
CSVAAWARGSPLHF
>TRBD1|TRBJ2-7|-|TRBV5-1
TGCGCCAGCAGCGCCGGACAGGGGTACGAGCAGTACTTC
CASSAGQGYEQYF
>-|TRBJ1-2|-|TRBV5-1
TGCGCCAGCAGCTTCAGGGGTAGGGGTCATGGCTACACCTTC
CASSFRGRGHGYTF
>TRBD2|TRBJ2-1|few|TRBV19
TGTGCCAGTAGTCCGAACGGACTAGCGGGGGATCTCAATGAGCAGTTCTTC
CASSPNGLAGDLNEQFF
>-|TRBJ2-6|few|TRBV29-1
TGCAGCGTAAAACAGGGTGCTGGGGCCAACGTCCTGACTTTC
CSVKQGAGANVLTF
>-|TRBJ2-3|few|TRBV30
TGTGCCTGGAACGCAGGATACACGCAGTATTTT
CAWNAGYTQYF
>-|TRBJ2-5|-|TRBV11-2
TGTGCCAGCAGCAGAGGCGTTAACCAAGAGACCCAGTACTTC
CASSRGVNQETQYF
>-|TRBJ2-2|-|TRBV7-6
TGTGCCAGCAGCTTTGACACCGGGGAGCTGTTTTTT
CASSFDTGELFF
>-|TRBJ2-5|-|TRBV6-1
TGTGCCAGCAGTGAAGGGACAACAGAGACCCAGTACTTC
CASSEGTTETQYF
>TRBD1|TRBJ1-1|once|TRBV9
TGTGCCAGCAGCGTAACACAGGGGTTGAACACTGAAGCTTTCTTT
CASSVTQGLNTEAFF
>-|TRBJ2-3|-|TRBV7-3
TGTGCCAGCAGCCCTACGGGGCCCCATACGCAGTATTTT
CASSPTGPHTQYF
>-|TRBJ2-5|once|TRBV29-1
TGCAGCGTTCGGAGGGGGGGCCAGGCAGAGACCCAGTACTTC
CSVRRGGQAETQYF
>TRBD2|TRBJ2-7|-|TRBV7-2
TGTGCCAGCAGCCCAGGGCTAGCGGGGGGGCCGGAGACCATCTACGAGCAGTACTTC
CASSPGLAGGPETIYEQYF
>-|TRBJ1-1|-|TRBV21-1
TGTGCCAGCAGCAAAGTCCACAGGGGGGATAAGAGGAACACTGAAGCTTTCTTT
CASSKVHRGDKRNTEAFF
>TRBD2|TRBJ2-1|once|TRBV7-9
TGTGCCAGTCAACTAGCGGGAGCCTCCTACTCCTACAATGAGCAGTTCTTC
CASQLAGASYSYNEQFF
>TRBD2|TRBJ2-7|-|TRBV7-2
TGTGCCAGCAGCCTAGCGGGGGTCGCCTACGAGCAGTACTTC
CASSLAGVAYEQYF
>TRBD1|TRBJ1-2|-|TRBV7-9
TGTGCCAGCAGCTTGGGGACAGGGCGTAGTGGCTACACCTTC
CASSLGTGRSGYTF
>TRBD2|TRBJ2-2|once|TRBV14
TGTGCCAGCAGCCAAATTACGGGGGGTTACACCGGGGAGCTGTTTTTT
CASSQITGGYTGELFF
>-|TRBJ1-2|-|TRBV29-1
TGCAGCGGCCGGGGGGCGAACTATGGCTACACCTTC
CSGRGANYGYTF
>-|TRBJ1-1|-|TRBV30
TGTGCCTGGAGAGCTTCAATGGGGGCCACTGAAGCTTTCTTT
CAWRASMGATEAFF
>-|TRBJ2-1|-|TRBV18
TGTGCCAGCTCACCCCTCGATGGGGGGCTCGGTGAGCAGTTCTTC
CASSPLDGGLGEQFF
>TRBD2|TRBJ2-7|-|TRBV6-7
TGTGCCAGCAGTTATCCCCGGGAGGACGAGCAGTACTTC
CASSYPREDEQYF
>TRBD1|TRBJ2-5|once|TRBV30
TGTGCCTGGAGCGCACAGGGGGCCGGACAAGAGACCCAGTACTTC
CAWSAQGAGQETQYF
>-|TRBJ2-3|-|TRBV7-9
TGTGCCAGCAGCTTAAAAGATACGCAGTATTTT
CASSLKDTQYF
>-|TRBJ1-5|-|TRBV30
TGTGCCTGGACCCCACCGGGACAAGGCCCATTTGGCAATCAGCCCCAGCATTTT
CAWTPPGQGPFGNQPQHF
>-|TRBJ1-4|-|TRBV14
TGTGCCAGCAGCCAAGAAAGGACACCCGCAACTAATGAAAAACTGTTTTTT
CASSQERTPATNEKLFF
>-|TRBJ1-1|-|TRBV5-4
TGTGCCAGCAGCTTGGGACAGGCCCCCACTGAAGCTTTCTTT
CASSLGQAPTEAFF
>-|TRBJ2-7|-|TRBV4-1
TGCGCCAGCAGCCAAGACCAGGGACGGGCCTACGAGCAGTACTTC
CASSQDQGRAYEQYF
>TRBD2|TRBJ2-1|-|TRBV13
TGTGCCAGCAGCTCTAGCGGGGGGCACTACAATGAGCAGTTCTTC
CASSSSGGHYNEQFF
>-|TRBJ1-2|many|TRBV10-2
TGCGCCAGCAGTGAGTTTAGTACAACCTCCTATGGCTACACCTTC
CASSEFSTTSYGYTF
>-|TRBJ2-5|-|TRBV10-3
TGTGCCATCAGGGCTTTACCGCAAGAGACCCAGTACTTC
CAIRALPQETQYF
>-|TRBJ1-2|-|TRBV27
TGTGCCAGCAGTTTACGCCCGAATTATGGCTACACCTTC
CASSLRPNYGYTF
>TRBD2|TRBJ2-1|-|TRBV5-1
TGCGCCAGCAAACCCGAAGTGTGGCTAGCGGGAGGCAATGAGCAGTTCTTC
CASKPEVWLAGGNEQFF
>-|TRBJ1-4|few|TRBV5-1
TGCGCCAGCAGCTTAAACAGGGAGGAAAAACTGTTTTTT
CASSLNREEKLFF
>-|TRBJ1-5|-|TRBV7-8
TGTGCCAGCAGCTTAGCGGCCGGGGAGTGGAGCAATCAGCCCCAGCATTTT
CASSLAAGEWSNQPQHF
>-|TRBJ2-7|-|TRBV9
TGTGCCAGCAGCGTAGGCCCCTCGGGTGGCGAGCAGTACTTC
CASSVGPSGGEQYF
>-|TRBJ2-3|once|TRBV7-9
TGTGCCAGCAGCCCGCAAGGGGGGCGGACAGATACGCAGTATTTT
CASSPQGGRTDTQYF
>-|TRBJ2-3|-|TRBV25-1
TGTGCCAGCAGTGAACCAACTAACAGGGCCGATACGCAGTATTTT
CASSEPTNRADTQYF
>-|TRBJ2-1|-|TRBV5-1
TGCGCCAGCAGCTTGGACGGGGGATACAATGAGCAGTTCTTC
CASSLDGGYNEQFF
>TRBD2|TRBJ2-5|-|TRBV11-2
TGTGCCAGCGCCCTTGGGAGGGACCCCATGTGGGAGACCCAGTACTTC
CASALGRDPMWETQYF
>-|TRBJ2-7|-|TRBV6-1
TGTGCCAGCACCACGGGGGACTCCTACGAGCAGTACTTC
CASTTGDSYEQYF
>-|TRBJ1-6|-|TRBV6-6
TGTGCCAGCAGTCCCAGCGGCAGGAGCGGATCACCCCTCCACTTT
CASSPSGRSGSPLHF